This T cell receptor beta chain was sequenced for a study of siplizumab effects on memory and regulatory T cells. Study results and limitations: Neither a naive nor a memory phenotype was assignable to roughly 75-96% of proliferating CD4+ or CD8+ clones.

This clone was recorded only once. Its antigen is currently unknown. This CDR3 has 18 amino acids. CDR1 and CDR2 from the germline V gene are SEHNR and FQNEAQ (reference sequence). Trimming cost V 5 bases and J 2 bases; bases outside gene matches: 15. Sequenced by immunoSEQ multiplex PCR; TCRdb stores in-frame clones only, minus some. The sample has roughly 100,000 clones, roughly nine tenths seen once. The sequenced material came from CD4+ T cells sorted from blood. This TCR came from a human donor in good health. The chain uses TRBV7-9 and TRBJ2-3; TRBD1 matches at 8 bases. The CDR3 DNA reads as TGTGCCAGCAGCCCAAATCGGACAGGGCGACTCAACACAGATACGCAGTATTTT. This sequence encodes CASSPNRTGRLNTDTQYF.